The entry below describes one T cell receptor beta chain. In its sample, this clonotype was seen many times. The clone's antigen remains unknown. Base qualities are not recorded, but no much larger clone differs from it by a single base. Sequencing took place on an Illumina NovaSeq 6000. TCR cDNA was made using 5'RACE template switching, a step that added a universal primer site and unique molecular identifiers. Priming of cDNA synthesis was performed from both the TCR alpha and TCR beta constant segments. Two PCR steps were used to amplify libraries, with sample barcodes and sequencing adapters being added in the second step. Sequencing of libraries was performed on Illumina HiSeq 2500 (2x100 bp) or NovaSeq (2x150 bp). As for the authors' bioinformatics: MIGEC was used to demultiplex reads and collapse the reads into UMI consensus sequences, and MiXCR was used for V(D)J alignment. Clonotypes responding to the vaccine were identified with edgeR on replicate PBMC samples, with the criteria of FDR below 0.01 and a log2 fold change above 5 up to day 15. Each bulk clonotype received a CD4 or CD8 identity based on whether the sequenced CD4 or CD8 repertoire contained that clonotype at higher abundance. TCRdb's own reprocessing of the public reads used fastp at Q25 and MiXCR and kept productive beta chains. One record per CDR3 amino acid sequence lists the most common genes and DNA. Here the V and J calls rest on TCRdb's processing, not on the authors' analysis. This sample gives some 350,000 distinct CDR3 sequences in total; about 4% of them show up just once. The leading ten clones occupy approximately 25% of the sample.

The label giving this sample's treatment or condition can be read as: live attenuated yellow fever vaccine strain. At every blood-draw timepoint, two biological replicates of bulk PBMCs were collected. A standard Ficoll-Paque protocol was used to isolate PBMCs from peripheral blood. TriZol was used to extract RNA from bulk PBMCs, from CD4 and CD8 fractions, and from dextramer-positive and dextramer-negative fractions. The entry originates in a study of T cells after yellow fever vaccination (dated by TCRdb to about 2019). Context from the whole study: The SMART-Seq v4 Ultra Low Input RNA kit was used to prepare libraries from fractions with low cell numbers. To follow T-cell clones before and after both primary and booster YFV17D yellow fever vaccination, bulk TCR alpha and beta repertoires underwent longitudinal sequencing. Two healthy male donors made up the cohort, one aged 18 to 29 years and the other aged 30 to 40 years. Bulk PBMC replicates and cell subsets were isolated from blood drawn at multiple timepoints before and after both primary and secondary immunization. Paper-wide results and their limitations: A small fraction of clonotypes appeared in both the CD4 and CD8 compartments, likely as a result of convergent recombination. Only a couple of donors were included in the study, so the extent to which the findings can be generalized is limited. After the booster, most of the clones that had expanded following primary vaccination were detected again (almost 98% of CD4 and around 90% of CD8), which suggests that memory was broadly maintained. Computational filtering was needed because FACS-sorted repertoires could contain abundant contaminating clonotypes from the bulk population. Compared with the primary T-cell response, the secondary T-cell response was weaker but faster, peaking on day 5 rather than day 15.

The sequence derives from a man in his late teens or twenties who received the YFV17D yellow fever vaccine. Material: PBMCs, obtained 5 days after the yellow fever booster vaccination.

The bases read TGCAGTGCTAGAGACCCCCGGACAGGGTTGGCAGATACGCAGTATTTT. Its coded protein is CSARDPRTGLADTQYF. This chain joins TRBV20-1 to TRBJ2-3, with 8 bases aligning to TRBD1. The germline V gene (reference sequence) provides CDR1 DFQATT and CDR2 SNEGSKA. The cysteine opens and the phenylalanine closes a CDR3 of 16 amino acids. Of the read, only the CDR3 DNA is kept; its 48 bases are in frame from base 1. Trimming removed 0 bases from V and 4 bases from J; the gene matches leave 9 bases unexplained.